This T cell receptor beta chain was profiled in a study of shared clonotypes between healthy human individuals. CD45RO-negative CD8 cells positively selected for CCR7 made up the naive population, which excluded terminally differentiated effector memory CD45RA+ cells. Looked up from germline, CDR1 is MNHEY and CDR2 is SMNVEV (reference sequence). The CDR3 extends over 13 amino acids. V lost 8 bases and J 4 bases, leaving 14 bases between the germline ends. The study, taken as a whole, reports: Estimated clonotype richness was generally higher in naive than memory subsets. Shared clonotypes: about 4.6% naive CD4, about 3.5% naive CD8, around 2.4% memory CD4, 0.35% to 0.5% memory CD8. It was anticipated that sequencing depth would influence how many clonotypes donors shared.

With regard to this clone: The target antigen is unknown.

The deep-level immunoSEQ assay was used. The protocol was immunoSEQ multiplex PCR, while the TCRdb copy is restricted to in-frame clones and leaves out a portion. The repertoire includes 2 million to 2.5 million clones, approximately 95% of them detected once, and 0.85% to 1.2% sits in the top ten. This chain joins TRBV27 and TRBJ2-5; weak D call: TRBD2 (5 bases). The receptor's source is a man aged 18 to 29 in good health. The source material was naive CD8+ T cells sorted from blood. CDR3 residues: CASRGGLRETQYF. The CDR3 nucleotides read TGTGCCAGCCGGGGTGGGCTCCGAGAGACCCAGTACTTC.